Following are 5 T cell receptor beta chains from one sample sequenced in a study of T cell responses to AZD1222 COVID-19 vaccine. Some clones are missing from TCRdb's copy, which holds only in-frame ones; the method was immunoSEQ multiplex PCR. This table holds more than 30,000 clones, roughly 92% found once. The material was peripheral blood, obtained on day 0 of AZD1222 vaccination. The receptor set was obtained from an adult in good health.

The rearrangement uses TRBV3-1 (or the pseudogene TRBV3-2) and TRBJ1-2; 8 bases map to TRBD1. Germline V CDR1 and CDR2: LGHDT, YNNKEL (reference sequence). The CDR3 runs to 16 residues. After removal of 4 bases from V and 4 bases from J, the junction contained 11 bases not matched to a gene. As DNA, the CDR3 is TGTGCCAGCAGCCCTTCTTCCGGACAGGGTCGCTATGGCTACACCTTC. Amino acids: CASSPSSGQGRYGYTF.

The chain links TRBV5-4 to TRBJ2-1; 8 nucleotides align to TRBD2. The CDR3 is 20 amino acids. V lost 4 bases, J lost 4 bases, and 22 bases stayed unmatched. Germline V gene sequence: CDR1 SGHNT, CDR2 YYREEE (reference sequence). The CDR3 region is CASSRSGPQERGRIYNEQFF. In DNA form, the CDR3 reads TGTGCCAGCAGCCGTTCAGGACCCCAAGAGCGGGGGAGAATATACAATGAGCAGTTCTTC.

This sequence joins TRBV27 and TRBJ2-1, with unresolved D. This CDR3 region has 15 residues. Looked up from germline, CDR1 is MNHEY and CDR2 is SMNVEV (reference sequence). V was cut by 3 bases and J by 4 bases, with 13 bases left in between. The CDR3 coding sequence is TGTGCCAGCAGTTTGGCAGGCCAAGGGTACAATGAGCAGTTCTTC. Its protein product is CASSLAGQGYNEQFF.

The chain recombines TRBV7-8 with TRBJ2-7, with D unclear. V lost 5 bases and J lost 6, with 8 bases in between. CDR1 and CDR2 from the germline V gene are SGHVS and FQNEAQ. The CDR3 is 11 amino acids. In DNA form, the CDR3 reads TGTGCCAGCAGCAACCCCCTCGAGCAGTACTTC. Translation gives CASSNPLEQYF.

The rearrangement joins TRBV7-9 to TRBJ1-2; a possible D gene is TRBD1 (5 bases). The CDR3 covers 13 residues. Germline loops: CDR1 SEHNR, CDR2 FQNEAQ (reference sequence). V shed 5 bases and J shed 0 bases, with 7 bases lying between them. The CDR3 DNA sequence: TGTGCCAGCAGCCGGGACCCTAACTATGGCTACACCTTC. This gives the protein CASSRDPNYGYTF.